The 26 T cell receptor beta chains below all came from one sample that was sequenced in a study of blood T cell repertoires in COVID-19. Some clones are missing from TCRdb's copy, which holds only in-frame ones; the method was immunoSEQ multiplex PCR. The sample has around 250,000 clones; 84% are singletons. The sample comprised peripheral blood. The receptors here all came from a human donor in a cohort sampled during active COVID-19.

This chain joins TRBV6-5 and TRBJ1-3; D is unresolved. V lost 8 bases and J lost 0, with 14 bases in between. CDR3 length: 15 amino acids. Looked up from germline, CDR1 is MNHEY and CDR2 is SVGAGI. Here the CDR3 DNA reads TGTGCCAGCCAAATCACCCTTAGCTCTGGAAACACCATATATTTT. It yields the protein CASQITLSSGNTIYF.

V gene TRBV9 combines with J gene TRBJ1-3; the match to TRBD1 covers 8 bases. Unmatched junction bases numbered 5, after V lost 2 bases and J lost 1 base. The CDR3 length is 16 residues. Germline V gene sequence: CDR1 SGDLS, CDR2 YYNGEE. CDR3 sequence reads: CASSVTGGESGNTIYF. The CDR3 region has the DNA TGTGCCAGCAGCGTCACAGGGGGAGAGTCTGGAAACACCATATATTTT. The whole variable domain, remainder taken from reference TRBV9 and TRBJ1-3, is DSGVTQTPKHLITATGQRVTLRCSPRSGDLSVYWYQQSLDQGLQFLIQYYNGEERAKGNILERFSAQQFPDLHSELNLSSLELGDSALYFCASSVTGGESGNTIYFGEGSWLTVV.

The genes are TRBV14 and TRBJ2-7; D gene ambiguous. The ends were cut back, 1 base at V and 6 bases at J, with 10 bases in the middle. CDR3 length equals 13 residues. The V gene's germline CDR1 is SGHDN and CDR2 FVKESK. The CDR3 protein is CASSQVQTGEQYF. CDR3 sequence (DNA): TGTGCCAGCAGCCAAGTTCAAACTGGCGAGCAGTACTTC.

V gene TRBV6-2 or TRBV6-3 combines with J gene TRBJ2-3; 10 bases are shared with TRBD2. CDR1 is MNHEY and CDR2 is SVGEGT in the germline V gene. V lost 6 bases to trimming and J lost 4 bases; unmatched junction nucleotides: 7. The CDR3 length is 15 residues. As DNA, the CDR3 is TGTGCCAGCAGGCCTAGCGGGAGAAAAGCAGATACGCAGTATTTT. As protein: CASRPSGRKADTQYF.

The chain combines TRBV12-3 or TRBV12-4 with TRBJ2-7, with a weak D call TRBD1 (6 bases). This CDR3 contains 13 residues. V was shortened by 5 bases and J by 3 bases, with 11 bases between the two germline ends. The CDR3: CASSDQGIYEQYF. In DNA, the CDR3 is TGTGCCAGCAGTGACCAGGGGATCTACGAGCAGTACTTC.

DNA for the CDR3: TGTGCCAGCAGCTTTGGAGGAGACACCTGTATACCGGATCAGCCCCAGCATTTT. Residues: CASSFGGDTCIPDQPQHF. This rearrangement joins TRBV7-3 to TRBJ1-5, with D unclear. CDR1 is SGHTA, CDR2 FQGTGA, per germline. Trimming left V 3 bases short and J 5 bases short, with 23 bases between. This CDR3 is 18 amino acids long.

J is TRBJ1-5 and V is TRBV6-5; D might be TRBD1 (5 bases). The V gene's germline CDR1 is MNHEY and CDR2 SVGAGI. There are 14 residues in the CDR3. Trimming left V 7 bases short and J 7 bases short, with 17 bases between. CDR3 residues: CASTNGGTGQPQHF. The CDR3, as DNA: TGTGCCAGCACAAACGGGGGGACGGGACAGCCCCAGCATTTT.

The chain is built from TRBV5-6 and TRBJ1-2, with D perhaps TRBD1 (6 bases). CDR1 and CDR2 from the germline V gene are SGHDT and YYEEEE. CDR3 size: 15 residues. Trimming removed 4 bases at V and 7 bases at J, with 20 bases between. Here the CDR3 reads CASSLGTLMAGGYTF. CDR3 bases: TGTGCCAGCAGCCTCGGGACACTAATGGCAGGTGGCTACACCTTC.

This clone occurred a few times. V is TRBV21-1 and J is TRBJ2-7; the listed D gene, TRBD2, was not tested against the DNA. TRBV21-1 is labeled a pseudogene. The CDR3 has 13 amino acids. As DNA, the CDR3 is TGTGCCAGCAGCAAGGTAGCCCGCTACGAGCAGTACTTC. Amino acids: CASSKVARYEQYF.

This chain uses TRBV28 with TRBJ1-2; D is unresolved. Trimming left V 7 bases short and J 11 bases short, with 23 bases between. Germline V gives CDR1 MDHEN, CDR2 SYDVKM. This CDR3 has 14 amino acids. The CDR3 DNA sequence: TGTGCCAGCACCACTTGGGCTTTTTCTACGCCGTACACCTTC. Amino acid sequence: CASTTWAFSTPYTF.

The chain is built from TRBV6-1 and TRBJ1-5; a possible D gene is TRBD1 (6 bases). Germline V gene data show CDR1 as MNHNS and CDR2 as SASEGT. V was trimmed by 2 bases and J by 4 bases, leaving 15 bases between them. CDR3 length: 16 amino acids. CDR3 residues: CASSERRWQGNQPQHF. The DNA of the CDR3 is TGTGCCAGCAGTGAAAGGCGATGGCAGGGGAATCAGCCCCAGCATTTT.

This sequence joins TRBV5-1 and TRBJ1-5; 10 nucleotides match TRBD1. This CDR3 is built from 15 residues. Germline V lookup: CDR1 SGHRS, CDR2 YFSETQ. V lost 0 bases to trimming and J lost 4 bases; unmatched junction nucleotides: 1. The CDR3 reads CASSLEGQGNQPQHF. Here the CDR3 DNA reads TGCGCCAGCAGCTTGGAGGGACAGGGGAATCAGCCCCAGCATTTT.

The CDR3 region has the DNA TGTGCCAGCAGTGAAAGAATTAGGAACACCGGGGAGCTGTTTTTT. This gives the protein CASSERIRNTGELFF. V and J are TRBV6-1 and TRBJ2-2, with unresolved D. V gave up 2 bases and J gave up 1 base, with 8 bases separating them. This CDR3 is 15 amino acids long. Germline lookup yields CDR1 MNHNS and CDR2 SASEGT.

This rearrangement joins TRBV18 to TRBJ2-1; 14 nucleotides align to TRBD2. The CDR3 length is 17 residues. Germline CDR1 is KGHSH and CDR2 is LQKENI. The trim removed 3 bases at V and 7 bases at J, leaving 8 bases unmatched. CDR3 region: CASSPITTSGRVNEQFF. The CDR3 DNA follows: TGTGCCAGCTCACCCATTACGACTAGCGGGAGGGTGAATGAGCAGTTCTTC.

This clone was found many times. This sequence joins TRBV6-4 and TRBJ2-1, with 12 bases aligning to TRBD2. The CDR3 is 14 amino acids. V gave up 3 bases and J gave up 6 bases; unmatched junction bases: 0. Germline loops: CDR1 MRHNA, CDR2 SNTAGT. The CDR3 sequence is CASSEGLAGNEQFF. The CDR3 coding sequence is TGTGCCAGCAGTGAGGGACTAGCGGGCAATGAGCAGTTCTTC.

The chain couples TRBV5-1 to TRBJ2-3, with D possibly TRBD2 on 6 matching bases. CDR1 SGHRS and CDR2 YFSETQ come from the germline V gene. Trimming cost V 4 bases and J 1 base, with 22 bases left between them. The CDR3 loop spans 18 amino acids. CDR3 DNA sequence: TGCGCCAGCAGCCCCTCCCCCGGCAGGGAGGCCCGCACAGATACGCAGTATTTT. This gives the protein CASSPSPGREARTDTQYF. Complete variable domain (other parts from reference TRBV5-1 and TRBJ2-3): KAGVTQTPRYLIKTRGQQVTLSCSPISGHRSVSWYQQTPGQGLQFLFEYFSETQRNKGNFPGRFSGRQFSNSRSEMNVSTLELGDSALYLCASSPSPGREARTDTQYFGPGTRLTVL.

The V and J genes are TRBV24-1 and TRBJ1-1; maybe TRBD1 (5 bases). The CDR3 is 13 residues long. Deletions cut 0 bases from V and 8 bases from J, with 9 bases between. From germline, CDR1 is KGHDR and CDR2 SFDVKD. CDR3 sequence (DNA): TGTGCCACCAGTGATTTGCAGGGCCTGGAAGCTTTCTTT. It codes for CATSDLQGLEAFF.

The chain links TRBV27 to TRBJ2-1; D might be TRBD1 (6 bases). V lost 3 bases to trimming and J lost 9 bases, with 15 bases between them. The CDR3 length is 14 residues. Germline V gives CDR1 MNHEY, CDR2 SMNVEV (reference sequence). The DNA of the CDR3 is TGTGCCAGCAGTTTTTACAGGGATGGGCGTGAGCAGTTCTTC. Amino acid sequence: CASSFYRDGREQFF.

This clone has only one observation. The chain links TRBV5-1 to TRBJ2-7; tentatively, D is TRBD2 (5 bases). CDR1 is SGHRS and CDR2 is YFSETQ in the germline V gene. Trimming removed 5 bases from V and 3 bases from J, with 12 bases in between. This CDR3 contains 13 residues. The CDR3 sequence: CASRPGNLYEQYF. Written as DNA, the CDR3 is TGCGCCAGCAGGCCCGGGAACCTCTACGAGCAGTACTTC.

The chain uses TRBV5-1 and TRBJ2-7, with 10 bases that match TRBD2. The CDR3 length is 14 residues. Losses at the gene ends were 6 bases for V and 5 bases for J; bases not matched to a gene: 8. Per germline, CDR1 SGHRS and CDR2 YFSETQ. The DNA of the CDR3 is TGCGCCAGCACCCCCGGGACTAGCGTCGACGAGCAGTACTTC. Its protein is CASTPGTSVDEQYF.

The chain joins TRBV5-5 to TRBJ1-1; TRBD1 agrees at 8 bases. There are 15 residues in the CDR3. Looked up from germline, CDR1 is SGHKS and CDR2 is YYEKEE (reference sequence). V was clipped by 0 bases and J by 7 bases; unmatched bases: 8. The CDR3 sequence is CASSLGSIQGGEAFF. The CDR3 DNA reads TGTGCCAGCAGCTTGGGGTCGATACAGGGGGGTGAAGCTTTCTTT.

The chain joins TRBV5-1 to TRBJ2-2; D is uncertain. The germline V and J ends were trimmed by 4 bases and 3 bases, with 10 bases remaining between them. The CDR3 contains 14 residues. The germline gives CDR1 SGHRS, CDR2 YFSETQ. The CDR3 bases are TGCGCCAGCAGCCCCCCTAGTGACACCGGGGAGCTGTTTTTT. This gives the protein CASSPPSDTGELFF. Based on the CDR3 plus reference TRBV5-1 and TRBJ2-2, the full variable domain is KAGVTQTPRYLIKTRGQQVTLSCSPISGHRSVSWYQQTPGQGLQFLFEYFSETQRNKGNFPGRFSGRQFSNSRSEMNVSTLELGDSALYLCASSPPSDTGELFFGEGSRLTVL.

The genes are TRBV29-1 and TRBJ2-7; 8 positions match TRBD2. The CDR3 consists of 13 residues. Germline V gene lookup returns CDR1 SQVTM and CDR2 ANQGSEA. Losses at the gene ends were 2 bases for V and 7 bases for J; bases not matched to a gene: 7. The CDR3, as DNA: TGCAGCGTTGAATCCAGCGGGAGAGGGGAGCAGTACTTC. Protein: CSVESSGRGEQYF.

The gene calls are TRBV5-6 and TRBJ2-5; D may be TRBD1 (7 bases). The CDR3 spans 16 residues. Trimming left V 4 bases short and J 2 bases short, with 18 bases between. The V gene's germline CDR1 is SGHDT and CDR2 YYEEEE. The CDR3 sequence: CASSVVLPGGQETQYF. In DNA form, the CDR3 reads TGTGCCAGCAGCGTTGTCCTCCCAGGGGGGCAAGAGACCCAGTACTTC.

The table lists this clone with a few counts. The chain's CDR3 is CASSYRERAEAFF. DNA for the CDR3: TGTGCCAGCAGTTATCGTGAGAGGGCTGAAGCTTTCTTT. J is TRBJ1-1 and V is TRBV6-2 or TRBV6-3; D gene ambiguous. Trimming removed 3 bases from V and 6 bases from J, with 11 bases in between. Germline V gives CDR1 MNHEY, CDR2 SVGEGT. CDR3 length: 13 residues.

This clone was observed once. The CDR3: CASSINRGSPLHF. Written as DNA, the CDR3 is TGTGCCAGCAGTATCAACAGGGGTTCACCCCTCCACTTT. The gene calls are TRBV28 and TRBJ1-6; 7 bases are a match to TRBD1. J was trimmed by 9 bases and V by 5 bases; bases with no gene match: 4. CDR3 length equals 13 residues. Germline CDR1 and CDR2: MDHEN and SYDVKM.